The 27 T cell receptor beta chains below were found in one sample sequenced in a study of shared clonotypes between healthy human individuals. Data came from immunoSEQ multiplex PCR; TCRdb stores just in-frame clones and leaves some out. This repertoire shows roughly 2 million clones, nearly 97% found once; its top ten account for around 0.13%. Sequencing input: naive CD4+ T cells sorted from blood. Sample subset: CD45RA+ positively selected. The receptors were sampled from a man younger than 35 in good health.

The CDR3 here is CASGQGGFYEKLFF. CDR3 coding DNA: TGTGCCAGCGGACAGGGGGGGTTTTACGAAAAACTGTTTTTT. This rearrangement joins TRBV2 to TRBJ1-4, with 10 positions matching TRBD1. The junction had 8 bases not matched to a gene; V was cut back by 8 bases and J by 8 bases. CDR3 length: 14 amino acids. CDR1 is SNHLY and CDR2 is FYNNEI in the germline V gene.

The V call is TRBV7-2, the J call TRBJ1-5; 8 nucleotides align to TRBD1. CDR1 is SGHTA and CDR2 is FQGNSA in the germline V gene. The CDR3 totals 16 residues. V trimming: 4 bases; J trimming: 11 bases; junction bases outside the gene matches: 16. The chain's CDR3 is CASSSQWGQAIGAQHF. CDR3 sequence (DNA): TGTGCCAGCAGCTCGCAATGGGGACAGGCCATTGGGGCCCAGCATTTT.

This rearrangement joins TRBV15 to TRBJ1-5; 7 bases are a match to TRBD1. This CDR3 has 18 residues. The germline CDR1 and CDR2 sequences are LNHNV and YYDKDF (reference sequence). V dropped 0 bases and J dropped 2; count of bases not matched to a gene: 10. As DNA, the CDR3 is TGTGCCACCAGCAGAGATTCGGTTGGCAGGGGGGGCAATCAGCCCCAGCATTTT. It is translated as CATSRDSVGRGGNQPQHF.

The rearrangement joins TRBV7-2 to TRBJ2-7; D is unresolved. V was trimmed by 1 base and J by 1 base, leaving 8 bases between them. This CDR3 has 14 amino acids. The germline V gene encodes CDR1 SGHTA and CDR2 FQGNSA. CDR3 loop: CASSLVRDSYEQYF. The CDR3 region has the DNA TGTGCCAGCAGCTTAGTTAGGGATTCCTACGAGCAGTACTTC. Using reference TRBV7-2 and TRBJ2-7 for the parts outside the CDR3, the full variable domain is GAGVSQSPSNKVTEKGKDVELRCDPISGHTALYWYRQSLGQGLEFLIYFQGNSAPDKSGLPSDRFSAERTGGSVSTLTIQRTQQEDSAVYLCASSLVRDSYEQYFGPGTRLTVT.

V is TRBV5-1 and J is TRBJ2-1; 12 bases agree with TRBD2. This CDR3 region has 19 residues. The V segment lost 0 bases and the J segment 0 bases; nucleotides outside the gene matches: 7. Germline CDR1 is SGHRS and CDR2 is YFSETQ. The CDR3 protein is CASSLATLAGGPSYNEQFF. CDR3 bases: TGCGCCAGCAGCTTGGCCACTCTAGCGGGAGGGCCCTCCTACAATGAGCAGTTCTTC.

With respect to this clone: Other DNA variants within this sample encode the same CDR3. V usage is TRBV5-1 and J usage is TRBJ2-1; the match to TRBD2 covers 12 bases. J lost 3 bases, V lost 0 bases, and 1 base had no gene match. The CDR3 spans 16 residues. Germline values: CDR1 SGHRS, CDR2 YFSETQ. The DNA for the CDR3 is TGCGCCAGCAGCTTGGGACTAGCGGGAGACTACAATGAGCAGTTCTTC. It yields the protein CASSLGLAGDYNEQFF.

The CDR3 nucleotides are TGTGCCAGCGGCCCGGGACAGGGGGCAGGACAGCCCCAGCATTTT. It encodes CASGPGQGAGQPQHF. V gene TRBV6-5 combines with J gene TRBJ1-5; 12 bases are a match to TRBD1. Germline CDR1 reads MNHEY; CDR2 reads SVGAGI. With V trimmed by 8 bases and J by 7 bases, 9 bases remained unmatched. The CDR3 loop spans 15 amino acids.

The chain employs TRBV5-6 and TRBJ1-5; weak D call: TRBD1 (6 bases). The length of the CDR3 is 17 residues. V lost 2 bases, J lost 3 bases, and 18 bases lay in between. CDR1 is SGHDT, CDR2 YYEEEE, per germline. This chain's CDR3 is CASSLGTGSSFNQPQHF. CDR3 nucleotide sequence: TGTGCCAGCAGCTTAGGAACAGGGAGCTCTTTCAATCAGCCCCAGCATTTT.

The chain uses TRBV7-9 and TRBJ1-5, with D maybe TRBD1 (5 bases). The germline CDR1 and CDR2 sequences are SEHNR and FQNEAQ (reference sequence). There are 12 residues in the CDR3. Trimming left V 5 bases short and J 5 bases short, with 7 bases between. The DNA of the CDR3 is TGTGCCAGCAGCCTACAGGATCAGCCCCAGCATTTT. This gives the protein CASSLQDQPQHF. Full variable domain (remainder filled in from reference TRBV7-9 and TRBJ1-5): DTGVSQNPRHKITKRGQNVTFRCDPISEHNRLYWYRQTLGQGPEFLTYFQNEAQLEKSRLLSDRFSAERPKGSFSTLEIQRTEQGDSAMYLCASSLQDQPQHFGDGTRLSIL.

The V and J genes are TRBV7-9 and TRBJ1-4; 7 bases are a match to TRBD1. V shed 5 bases and J 6 bases; nucleotides not matched to a gene: 9. The CDR3 runs to 15 residues. The germline gives CDR1 SEHNR, CDR2 FQNEAQ (reference sequence). CDR3 in DNA: TGTGCCAGCAGCCAGACAGGGCTAGAAGATGAAAAACTGTTTTTT. Its protein product is CASSQTGLEDEKLFF.

V is TRBV6-6 and J is TRBJ2-7; 7 bases line up with TRBD2. Germline V gene data show CDR1 as MNHNY and CDR2 as SVGAGI (reference sequence). There are 15 residues in the CDR3. Losses at the gene ends were 6 bases for V and 0 bases for J; bases not matched to a gene: 8. The CDR3 DNA sequence: TGTGCCAGCAGGCCCCCCGGCGGGAGCTCCTACGAGCAGTACTTC. Translated, it gives CASRPPGGSSYEQYF.

J is TRBJ2-1 and V is TRBV6-6, with 12 nucleotides matching TRBD2. Germline-derived CDR1 and CDR2 are MNHNY and SVGAGI (reference sequence). This CDR3 comprises 16 residues. V lost 0 bases to trimming and J lost 8 bases; unmatched junction nucleotides: 5. This chain's CDR3 is CASSYSLAGGPDEQFF. The CDR3 DNA is TGTGCCAGCAGTTACTCTCTAGCGGGGGGGCCGGATGAGCAGTTCTTC.

J is TRBJ1-6 and V is TRBV7-2; 8 bases are shared with TRBD1. CDR1 SGHTA and CDR2 FQGNSA come from the germline V gene. This CDR3 is built from 16 residues. V dropped 0 bases and J dropped 9; count of bases not matched to a gene: 7. The CDR3 reads CASSLALGQVFSPLHF. CDR3 DNA sequence: TGTGCCAGCAGCTTAGCGCTGGGACAGGTGTTTTCACCCCTCCACTTT.

The chain links TRBV5-1 to TRBJ2-5; D is possibly TRBD1 (5 bases). With the DNA end fitting TRBJ2-7 better, the J assignment may be wrong. CDR1 is SGHRS, CDR2 YFSETQ, per germline. The CDR3 is 13 amino acids. CDR3 DNA sequence: TGCGCCAGCAGCTATCAGGGCTCCTACGAGCAGTACTTC. This gives the protein CASSYQGSYEQYF.

As concerns this clone: This sample also contains other DNA sequences that code for the same CDR3. The rearrangement joins TRBV6-1 to TRBJ2-7; D unresolved. Germline V CDR1 and CDR2: MNHNS, SASEGT. CDR3 length: 12 residues. V lost 4 bases and J 0 bases, leaving 4 bases between the germline ends. CDR3 residues: CASSVYSYEQYF. CDR3 DNA: TGTGCCAGCAGTGTATACTCCTACGAGCAGTACTTC.

The table lists this clone with a few counts. The chain employs TRBV6-6 and TRBJ2-3; D gene ambiguous. This CDR3 comprises 14 residues. Deletions cut 5 bases from V and 6 bases from J, with 15 bases between. CDR1 MNHNY and CDR2 SVGAGI come from the germline V gene (reference sequence). In nucleotides, the CDR3 is TGTGCCAGCAGTGGATCAACCCAGGCGGATACGCAGTATTTT. Protein sequence: CASSGSTQADTQYF.

The CDR3 DNA reads as TGTGCCAGCAGCTTAGACCTAGGCGGGGAGCTGTTTTTT. This gives the protein CASSLDLGGELFF. V usage is TRBV7-6 and J usage is TRBJ2-2; D gene ambiguous. Trimming took 1 base from V and 7 from J, leaving 7 bases between them. The CDR3 sequence is 13 residues long. CDR1 is SGHVS and CDR2 is FNYEAQ in the germline V gene.

V gene TRBV5-1 combines with J gene TRBJ1-1, with D hard to call. The CDR3 loop spans 13 amino acids. The germline V gene has CDR1 SGHRS and CDR2 YFSETQ. V gave up 4 bases and J gave up 11 bases, with 18 bases separating them. The CDR3 bases are TGCGCCAGCAGCCTCGCCGGACGGACTCCCGCTTTCTTT. As protein: CASSLAGRTPAFF.

The chain recombines TRBV6-1 with TRBJ1-1, with 7 bases that match TRBD1. The trim removed 1 base at V and 1 base at J, leaving 12 bases unmatched. The CDR3 length is 18 residues. Germline CDR1 is MNHNS and CDR2 is SASEGT. CDR3 DNA sequence: TGTGCCAGCAGTGAAGGGTCTAGGGGGCGTCTAGGGAACACTGAAGCTTTCTTT. This encodes CASSEGSRGRLGNTEAFF.

V and J are TRBV5-8 and TRBJ1-3; D is unresolved. The CDR3 length is 16 residues. CDR1 and CDR2 (germline): SGHTS, YDEGEE. The ends were cut back, 4 bases at V and 0 bases at J, with 14 bases in the middle. The CDR3 sequence is CASSPLRPGSGNTIYF. The DNA for the CDR3 is TGTGCCAGCAGCCCCCTCCGCCCCGGCTCTGGAAACACCATATATTTT. Complete variable domain (other parts from reference TRBV5-8 and TRBJ1-3): EAGVTQSPTHLIKTRGQQATLRCSPISGHTSVYWYQQALGLGLQFLLWYDEGEERNRGNFPPRFSGRQFPNYSSELNVNALELEDSALYLCASSPLRPGSGNTIYFGEGSWLTVV.

The chain employs TRBV10-3 and TRBJ2-3; TRBD1 matches 8 bases. The CDR3 is 15 amino acids. J was trimmed by 5 bases and V by 0 bases; bases with no gene match: 4. Germline V gene sequence: CDR1 ENHRY, CDR2 SYGVKD. DNA of the CDR3: TGTGCCATCAGTGAGTCGGGCAGGGGGCGAGATACGCAGTATTTT. The encoded protein is CAISESGRGRDTQYF.

The V call is TRBV11-2, the J call TRBJ1-3, with a weak D call TRBD1 (5 bases). The CDR3 length is 15 residues. Germline CDR1 reads SGHAT; CDR2 reads FQNNGV. The V and J ends lost 5 bases and 3 bases respectively, with 14 bases between them. The CDR3, as DNA: TGTGCCAGCAGCCAGGGCCGACACGGTGGAAACACCATATATTTT. Amino acid sequence: CASSQGRHGGNTIYF.

The V and J genes are TRBV6-1 and TRBJ1-5; no clear D gene. CDR3 length equals 13 residues. CDR1 is MNHNS and CDR2 is SASEGT in the germline V gene. With 7 bases removed from V and 1 base from J, the gap between germline ends came to 8 bases. The CDR3 here is CASKTDSNQPQHF. CDR3 sequence (DNA): TGTGCCAGCAAGACGGACAGCAATCAGCCCCAGCATTTT.

V usage is TRBV6-1 and J usage is TRBJ2-7; D is uncertain. The CDR3 loop spans 13 amino acids. Germline lookup yields CDR1 MNHNS and CDR2 SASEGT. Trimming removed 7 bases from V and 4 bases from J, with 14 bases in between. The CDR3 DNA sequence: TGTGCCAGCAATCTCGGACCGACGTACGAGCAGTACTTC. Its protein is CASNLGPTYEQYF.

V is TRBV28 and J is TRBJ2-7; 8 nucleotides agree with TRBD1. Germline V gives CDR1 MDHEN, CDR2 SYDVKM. CDR3 length: 14 amino acids. V shed 2 bases, J shed 4 bases, and the junction held 4 bases outside the gene matches. CDR3 coding DNA: TGTGCCAGCAGTTTAATGCACAGGGGGTACGAGCAGTACTTC. Protein: CASSLMHRGYEQYF.

The rearrangement uses TRBV9 and TRBJ2-6, with D perhaps TRBD2 (5 bases). This CDR3 has 17 amino acids. CDR1 is SGDLS, CDR2 YYNGEE, per germline. The V end was cut by 0 bases, the J end by 0 bases, with 10 bases between. The CDR3, as DNA: TGTGCCAGCAGCGTAGCTTCTGGGAGCTCTGGGGCCAACGTCCTGACTTTC. It is translated as CASSVASGSSGANVLTF.

The V and J genes are TRBV30 and TRBJ2-7, with a tentative D call TRBD1 (6 bases). The CDR3 extends over 14 amino acids. Trimming shortened V by 1 base and J by 0 bases, and 10 bases separated the two germline ends. The V gene's germline CDR1 is GTSNPN and CDR2 SVGIG (reference sequence). The CDR3 coding sequence is TGTGCCTGGAGTGGAACAGGGAGCTCCTACGAGCAGTACTTC. Translation gives CAWSGTGSSYEQYF.